The 3 T cell receptor beta chains in this list originate from one sample, sequenced in a study of brain T cells in children with intractable seizures. Here immunoSEQ multiplex PCR was the method, and the copy in TCRdb shows in-frame clones only, minus some. This table holds about 64,000 clones, 90% to 96% found once. This specimen was peripheral blood, taken at surgery. Every receptor here comes from a boy under three years old with focal cortical dysplasia and intractable seizures.

V is TRBV9 and J is TRBJ1-3, with D hard to call. CDR3 size: 15 residues. Germline CDR1 SGDLS, CDR2 YYNGEE. The V end lost 4 bases, the J end lost 0 bases, and 11 bases lay between the germline ends. CDR3 nucleotides: TGTGCCAGCAGCCCAGACCGTTCCTCTGGAAACACCATATATTTT. This encodes CASSPDRSSGNTIYF.

The chain is built from TRBV19 and TRBJ1-1; the match to TRBD1 covers 9 bases. The CDR3 covers 14 residues. CDR1 LNHDA and CDR2 SQIVND come from the germline V gene (reference sequence). V gave up 4 bases and J gave up 1 base; unmatched junction bases: 1. The CDR3 coding sequence is TGTGCCAGTAGTAAGACAGGGGGGAACACTGAAGCTTTCTTT. Its translation: CASSKTGGNTEAFF.

The chain combines TRBV7-8 with TRBJ2-7; D remains unclear. The CDR3 extends over 14 amino acids. Trimming took off 3 bases at V and 0 bases at J, with 9 bases between the two ends. Germline-derived CDR1 and CDR2 are SGHVS and FQNEAQ. The CDR3: CASSFFDHSYEQYF. The CDR3 DNA reads TGTGCCAGCAGCTTTTTTGATCACTCCTACGAGCAGTACTTC.